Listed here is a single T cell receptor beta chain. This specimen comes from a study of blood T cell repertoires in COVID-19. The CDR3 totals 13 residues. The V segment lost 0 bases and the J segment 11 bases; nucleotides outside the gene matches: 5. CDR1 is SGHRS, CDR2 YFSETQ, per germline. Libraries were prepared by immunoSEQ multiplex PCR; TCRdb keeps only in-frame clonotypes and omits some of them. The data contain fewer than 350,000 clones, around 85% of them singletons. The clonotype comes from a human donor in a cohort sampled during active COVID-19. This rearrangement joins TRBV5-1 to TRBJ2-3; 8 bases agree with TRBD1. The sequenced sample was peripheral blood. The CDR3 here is CASSLGQGAVQYF. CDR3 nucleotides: TGCGCCAGCAGCTTGGGCCAGGGGGCTGTGCAGTATTTT.